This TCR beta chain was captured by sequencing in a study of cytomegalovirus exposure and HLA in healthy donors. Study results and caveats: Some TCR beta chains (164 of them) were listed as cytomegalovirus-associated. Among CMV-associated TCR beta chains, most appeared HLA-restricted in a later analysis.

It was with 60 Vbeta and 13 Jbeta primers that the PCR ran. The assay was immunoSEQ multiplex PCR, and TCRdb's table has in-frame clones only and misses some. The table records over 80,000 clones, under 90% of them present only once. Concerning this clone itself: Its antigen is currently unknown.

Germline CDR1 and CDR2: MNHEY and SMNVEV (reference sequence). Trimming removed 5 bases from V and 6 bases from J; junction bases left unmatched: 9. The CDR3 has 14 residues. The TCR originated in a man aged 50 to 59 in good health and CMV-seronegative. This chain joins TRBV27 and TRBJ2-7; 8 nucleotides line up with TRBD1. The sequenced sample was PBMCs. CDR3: CASSPQGAGLEQYF. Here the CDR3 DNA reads TGTGCCAGCAGTCCCCAGGGGGCGGGCCTCGAGCAGTACTTC.